The entry below describes one T cell receptor (beta chain). Its antigen remains unknown. Profiling relied on immunoSEQ multiplex PCR, and the TCRdb table lists in-frame clones only, not all of them. The sample includes roughly 5,000 clones, over 15% of them seen just once. This entry is derived from a study of sequential checkpoint blockade in melanoma. Study-wide context: Arm A got nivolumab then ipilimumab; arm B the reverse, 1:1. TCRbeta immunosequencing was performed on DNA from 91 pretreatment melanoma tumor samples. General observations from the study: In arm A, pretreatment tumor clonality was associated with response.

Treatment indicated: randomized to nivolumab then ipilimumab (arm A) or the reverse (arm B). The V gene lost 4 bases and the J gene lost 1 base, with 9 bases spanning the gap. The CDR3 sequence is 14 residues long. CDR1 is SGHRS, CDR2 YFSETQ, per germline. The sequence was obtained from a human donor with melanoma. Material: tumor tissue (inferred from file names), obtained from a patient given nivolumab and ipilimumab in sequence. The chain joins TRBV5-1 to TRBJ2-1; D not resolved. CDR3: CASSPGLSYNEQFF. In nucleotides, the CDR3 is TGCGCCAGCAGCCCTGGGCTTTCCTACAATGAGCAGTTCTTC.